This record looks at one T cell receptor (beta chain) sequence and its context. The CDR3 length is 15 residues. Germline CDR1 and CDR2: SGHVS and FQNEAQ. After removal of 5 bases from V and 7 bases from J, the junction contained 13 bases not matched to a gene. Clones were read by immunoSEQ multiplex PCR, and TCRdb kept only the in-frame ones, dropping some. The data contain roughly 110,000 clones, 70% to 90% of them singletons. The entry originates in a study of radiotherapy plus CTLA-4 blockade in lung cancer. At the level of the study: Among all patients, 18% showed objective responses, while about 31% had disease control.

This sequence joins TRBV7-8 and TRBJ1-2; 7 nucleotides line up with TRBD1. Source: peripheral blood, taken from a patient treated with radiotherapy plus ipilimumab. The receptor was derived from a human donor with non-small cell lung cancer that progressed on radiotherapy plus ipilimumab. Some clones in this sample may be carry-over from other donors' samples. CDR3 coding DNA: TGTGCCAGCAGCCCATCGGGACAGATCCTCTCTGGCTACACCTTC. Protein product: CASSPSGQILSGYTF.